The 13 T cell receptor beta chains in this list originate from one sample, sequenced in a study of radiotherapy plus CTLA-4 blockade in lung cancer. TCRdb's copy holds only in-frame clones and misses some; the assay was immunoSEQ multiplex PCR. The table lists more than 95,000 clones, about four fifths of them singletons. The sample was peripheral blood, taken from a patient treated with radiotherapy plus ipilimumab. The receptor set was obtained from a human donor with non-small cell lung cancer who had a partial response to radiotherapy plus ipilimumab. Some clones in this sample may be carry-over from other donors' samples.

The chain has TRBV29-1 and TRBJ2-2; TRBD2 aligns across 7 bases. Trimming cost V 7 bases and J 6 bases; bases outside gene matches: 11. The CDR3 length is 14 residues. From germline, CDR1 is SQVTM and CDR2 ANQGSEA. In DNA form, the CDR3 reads TGCAGCGGGACCGGGGGACTACATCCCGGGGAGCTGTTTTTT. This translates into CSGTGGLHPGELFF.

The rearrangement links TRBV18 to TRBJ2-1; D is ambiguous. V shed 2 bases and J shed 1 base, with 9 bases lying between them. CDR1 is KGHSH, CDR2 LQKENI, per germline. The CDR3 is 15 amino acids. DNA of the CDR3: TGTGCCAGCTCACCATCTCCGGGTTCCTACAATGAGCAGTTCTTC. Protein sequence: CASSPSPGSYNEQFF.

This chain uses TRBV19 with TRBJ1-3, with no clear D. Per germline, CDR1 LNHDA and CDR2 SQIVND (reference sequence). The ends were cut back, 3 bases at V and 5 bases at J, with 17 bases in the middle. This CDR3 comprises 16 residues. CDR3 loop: CASSILRPRLRNTIYF. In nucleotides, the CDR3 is TGTGCCAGTAGTATTCTTCGCCCCAGACTCCGAAACACCATATATTTT. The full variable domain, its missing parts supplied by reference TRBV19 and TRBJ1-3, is DGGITQSPKYLFRKEGQNVTLSCEQNLNHDAMYWYRQDPGQGLRLIYYSQIVNDFQKGDIAEGYSVSREKKESFPLTVTSAQKNPTAFYLCASSILRPRLRNTIYFGEGSWLTVV.

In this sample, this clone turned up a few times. The CDR3 spells CASRIWDSHNEKLFF. The CDR3 DNA follows: TGTGCCAGCAGGATTTGGGACAGCCATAATGAAAAACTGTTTTTT. The chain carries TRBV6-5 and TRBJ1-4; TRBD1 aligns across 7 bases. J gave up 4 bases and V 6 bases, and 8 bases lay outside the gene matches. Germline-derived CDR1 and CDR2 are MNHEY and SVGAGI. The CDR3 loop spans 15 amino acids.

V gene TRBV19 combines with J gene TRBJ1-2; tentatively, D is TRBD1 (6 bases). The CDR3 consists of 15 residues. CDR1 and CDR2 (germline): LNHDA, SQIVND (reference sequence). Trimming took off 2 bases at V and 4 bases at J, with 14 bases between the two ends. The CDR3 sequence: CASSIYGQILYGYTF. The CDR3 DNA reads TGTGCCAGTAGTATATATGGACAGATCCTCTATGGCTACACCTTC.

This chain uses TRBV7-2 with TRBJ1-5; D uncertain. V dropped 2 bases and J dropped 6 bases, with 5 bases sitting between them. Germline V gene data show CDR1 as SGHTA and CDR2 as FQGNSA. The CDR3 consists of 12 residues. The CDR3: CASSLYTQPQHF. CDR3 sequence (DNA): TGTGCCAGCAGCTTATACACTCAGCCCCAGCATTTT.

The CDR3 region has the DNA TGTGCCAGCAGCTTCCCGACGGGCCACAGGGATACGCAGTATTTT. It encodes CASSFPTGHRDTQYF. The chain joins TRBV5-4 to TRBJ2-3; possible D gene TRBD1, 5 bases. CDR1 is SGHNT and CDR2 is YYREEE in the germline V gene (reference sequence). V dropped 2 bases and J dropped 6 bases, with 16 bases sitting between them. CDR3 size: 15 residues.

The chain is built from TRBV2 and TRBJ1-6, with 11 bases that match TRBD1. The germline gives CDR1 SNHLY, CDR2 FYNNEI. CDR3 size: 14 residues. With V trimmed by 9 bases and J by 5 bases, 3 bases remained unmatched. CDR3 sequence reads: CASSGQGDNSPLHF. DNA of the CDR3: TGTGCCAGTTCGGGACAGGGGGATAATTCACCCCTCCACTTT.

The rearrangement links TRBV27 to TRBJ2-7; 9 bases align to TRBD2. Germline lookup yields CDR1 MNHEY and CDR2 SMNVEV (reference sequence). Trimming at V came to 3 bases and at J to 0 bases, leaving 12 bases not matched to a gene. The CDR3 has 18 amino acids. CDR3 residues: CASSLFGVAGGPSYEQYF. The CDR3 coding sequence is TGTGCCAGCAGTTTGTTCGGAGTCGCGGGAGGGCCCTCCTACGAGCAGTACTTC.

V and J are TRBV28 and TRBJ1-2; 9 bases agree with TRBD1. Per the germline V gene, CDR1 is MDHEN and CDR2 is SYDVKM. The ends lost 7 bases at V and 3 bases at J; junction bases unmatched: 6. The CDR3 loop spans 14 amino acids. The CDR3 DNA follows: TGTGCCAGCAAGTGGCGGGACAGGGACTATGGCTACACCTTC. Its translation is CASKWRDRDYGYTF.

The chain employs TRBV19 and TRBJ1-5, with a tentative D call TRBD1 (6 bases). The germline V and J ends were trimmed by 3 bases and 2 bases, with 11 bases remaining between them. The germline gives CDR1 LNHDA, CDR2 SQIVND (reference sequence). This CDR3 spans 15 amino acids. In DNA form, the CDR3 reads TGTGCCAGTAGTATGGGCAGGGGAGGCAATCAGCCCCAGCATTTT. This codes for CASSMGRGGNQPQHF.

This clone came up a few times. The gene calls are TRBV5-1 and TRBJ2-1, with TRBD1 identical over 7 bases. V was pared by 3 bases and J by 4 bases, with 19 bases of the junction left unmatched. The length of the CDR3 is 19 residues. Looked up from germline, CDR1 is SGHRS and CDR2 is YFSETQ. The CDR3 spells CASSSRTGPNLHYYNEQFF. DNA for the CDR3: TGCGCCAGCAGCTCTAGGACAGGCCCGAACCTCCATTATTACAATGAGCAGTTCTTC.

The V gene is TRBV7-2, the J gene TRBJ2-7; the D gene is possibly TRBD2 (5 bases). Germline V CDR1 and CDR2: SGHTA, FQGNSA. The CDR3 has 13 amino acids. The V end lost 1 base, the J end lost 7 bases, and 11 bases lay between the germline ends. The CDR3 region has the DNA TGTGCCAGCAGCTTAGGGAGGCGAAGGGAGCAGTACTTC. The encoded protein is CASSLGRRREQYF. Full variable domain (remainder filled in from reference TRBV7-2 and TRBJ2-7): GAGVSQSPSNKVTEKGKDVELRCDPISGHTALYWYRQSLGQGLEFLIYFQGNSAPDKSGLPSDRFSAERTGGSVSTLTIQRTQQEDSAVYLCASSLGRRREQYFGPGTRLTVT.